This TCR beta chain was profiled in a study of blood T cell repertoires in COVID-19. Looking at the study overall: Specimens from acute and convalescent COVID-19 originated in the United States, Italy and Spain.

The sample holds a few counts of this clone. V shed 3 bases and J shed 1 base, with 6 bases lying between them. There are 13 residues in the CDR3. Per the germline V gene, CDR1 is MNHEY and CDR2 is SMNVEV (reference sequence). In the original analysis: Nucleated cell counts were estimated from reference gene primer amplification. Libraries were prepared by immunoSEQ multiplex PCR; TCRdb keeps only in-frame clonotypes and omits some of them. D and trimming were read from the DNA, whereas the V and J calls and clone size are those reported in that table. Counted here are approximately 440,000 clones, approximately 86% occurring once; the ten biggest clones make up roughly 0.7%. Which cohort a participant joined came from the clinical history participants gave. All recovered Cohort 3 donors got two negative PCRs, got clearance, or saw symptom resolution.

Material: PBMCs or T cells enriched from blood (not recorded which). The chain is built from TRBV27 and TRBJ1-1; D remains ambiguous. This clonotype was sampled from a woman younger than 30 who had recovered from COVID-19. CDR3 DNA sequence: TGTGCCAGCAGTTTTGGGCAGAACACTGAAGCTTTCTTT. Its translation is CASSFGQNTEAFF.